This T cell receptor beta chain originates from a study of cytomegalovirus exposure and HLA in healthy donors. Study-wide points: The presence/absence work took it that sequencing depth was about the same across donors.

Regarding this clone: Antigen: not known.

The CDR3 is made up of 13 amino acids. Per the germline V gene, CDR1 is MGHRA and CDR2 is YSYEKL. Trimming pared 3 bases from V and 7 bases from J, leaving 11 bases between. 60 Vbeta and 13 Jbeta primers were used in PCR. Authors' processing steps: In a later analysis, about 12 million of some 80 million unique beta chains occurred in at least two donors. The method was immunoSEQ multiplex PCR; TCRdb's version includes in-frame clones alone and lacks a portion of them. V, J and clone size are those of that table, while D and trimming were read from the DNA. The data hold nearly 110,000 clones, with roughly 80% observed a single time.

Source material: PBMCs. The gene calls are TRBV4-1 and TRBJ2-3; weak D call: TRBD2 (6 bases). The receptor's source is a man aged 25 to 45 in good health and CMV-seronegative. The CDR3 reads CASSQDAGNTQYF. The CDR3 nucleotides read TGCGCCAGCAGCCAGGATGCGGGGAATACGCAGTATTTT.